Only a few counts were recorded for the clone carrying this T cell receptor beta chain. The antigen is undetermined. The sample is drawn from a study of T cell repertoires in cytomegalovirus infection. Study context: Newly reported HLA-C-restricted and thoroughly characterized HLA-B-restricted CMV epitopes were employed. An indication of both CMV infection and matching HLA type came from public TCR beta signatures. Study-wide results and limits: HLA-C-restricted CMV clonotypes gave the most frequent clonotype in two of eight donors.

TCRdb processed the reads anew with MiXCR; each CDR3 protein has one entry. The sample contains about 830,000 distinct CDR3 sequences, approximately 29% of which appear only once. V shed 5 bases and J 4 bases; nucleotides not matched to a gene: 9. The CDR3 spans 14 residues. The V gene's germline CDR1 is DFQATT and CDR2 SNEGSKA (reference sequence). This chain joins TRBV20-1 and TRBJ2-3; 7 bases agree with TRBD2. This TCR was sampled from a human donor in good health (CMV status not recorded). Some clones in this sample may be carry-over from other donors' samples. Sequencing used cultured CD8+ T cells from PBMCs, obtained from culture after CMV antigen stimulation. The CDR3 spells CSAERGEGPDTQYF. CDR3 in DNA: TGCAGTGCTGAACGAGGGGAGGGGCCAGATACGCAGTATTTT.